The present T cell receptor beta chain was sequenced within a study of blood T cell repertoires in COVID-19. Study background: PBMCs, B-cell-depleted T cells, or T cells were the source of the cDNA or gDNA that made up the material.

Profiling relied on immunoSEQ multiplex PCR, and the TCRdb table lists in-frame clones only, not all of them. The profile shows 200,000 or so clones, under 90% of them singletons. Enrollment of patients from Seattle took place during active infection, with longitudinal follow-up. V dropped 4 bases and J dropped 11; count of bases not matched to a gene: 29. This CDR3 is 21 amino acids long. Germline CDR1 reads WSHSY; CDR2 reads SAAADI. Sequencing input: peripheral blood. The sequence was obtained from a person between 65 and 79 years old with COVID-19, enrolled during active disease. The chain employs TRBV10-2 and TRBJ2-1, with 10 bases lining up with TRBD2. The CDR3 DNA reads TGCGCCAGCAGTGGTCCGCTTCGGGGTGACGATCTAGCGGGAGACCAGACTAAGCAGTTCTTC. Amino acids: CASSGPLRGDDLAGDQTKQFF.